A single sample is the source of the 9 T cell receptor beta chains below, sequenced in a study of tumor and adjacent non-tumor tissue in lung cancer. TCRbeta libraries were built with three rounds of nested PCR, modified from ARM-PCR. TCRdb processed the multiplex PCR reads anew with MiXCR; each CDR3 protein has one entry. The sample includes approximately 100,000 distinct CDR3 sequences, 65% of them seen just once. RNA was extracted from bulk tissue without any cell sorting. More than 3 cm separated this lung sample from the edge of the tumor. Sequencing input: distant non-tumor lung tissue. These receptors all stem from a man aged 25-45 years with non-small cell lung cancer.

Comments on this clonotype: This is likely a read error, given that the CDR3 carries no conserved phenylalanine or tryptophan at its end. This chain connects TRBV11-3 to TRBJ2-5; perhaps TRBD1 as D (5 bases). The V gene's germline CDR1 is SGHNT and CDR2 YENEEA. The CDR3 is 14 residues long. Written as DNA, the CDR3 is TGTGCCAGTAGCTTAGAACAGGTCCAAAAGACCCAGTACTCC. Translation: CASSLEQVQKTQYS.

The CDR3 DNA reads TGTGCCAGCAGTGGCAGGAGCTCTTACAAGCAGTACTTC. It codes for CASSGRSSYKQYF. The chain recombines TRBV12-3 or TRBV12-4 with TRBJ2-7; D remains ambiguous. V was shortened by 5 bases and J by 8 bases, with 16 bases between the two germline ends. CDR3 length: 13 amino acids.

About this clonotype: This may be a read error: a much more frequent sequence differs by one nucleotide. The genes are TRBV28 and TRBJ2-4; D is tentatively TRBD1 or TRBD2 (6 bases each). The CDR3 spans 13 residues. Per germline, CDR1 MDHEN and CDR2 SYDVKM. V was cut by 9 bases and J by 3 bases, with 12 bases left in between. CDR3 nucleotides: TGTGCCAGGAGTGAGGGGGGCAAAAACATTCAGTACTTC. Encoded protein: CARSEGGKNIQYF.

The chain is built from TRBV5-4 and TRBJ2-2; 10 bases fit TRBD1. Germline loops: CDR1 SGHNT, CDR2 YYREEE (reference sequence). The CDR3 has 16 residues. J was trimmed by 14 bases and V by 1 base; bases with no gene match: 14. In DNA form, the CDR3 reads TGTGCCAGCAGCTTGAGGACAGGGGGTTACACCGGGGGACTGTTTTTT. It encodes CASSLRTGGYTGGLFF. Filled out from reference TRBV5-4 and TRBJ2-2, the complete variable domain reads ETGVTQSPTHLIKTRGQQVTLRCSSQSGHNTVSWYQQALGQGPQFIFQYYREEENGRGNFPPRFSGLQFPNYSSELNVNALELDDSALYLCASSLRTGGYTGGLFFGEGSRLTVL.

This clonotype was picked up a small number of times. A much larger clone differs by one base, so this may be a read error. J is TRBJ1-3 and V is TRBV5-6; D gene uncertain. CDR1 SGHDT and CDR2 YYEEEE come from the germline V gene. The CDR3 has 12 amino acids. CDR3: CASSLRGNIIYF. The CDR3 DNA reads TGTGCCAGCAGCCTCCGGGGAAACATCATATATTTT. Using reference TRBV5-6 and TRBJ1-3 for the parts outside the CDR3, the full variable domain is DAGVTQSPTHLIKTRGQQVTLRCSPKSGHDTVSWYQQALGQGPQFIFQYYEEEERQRGNFPDRFSGHQFPNYSSELNVNALLLGDSALYLCASSLRGNIIYFGEGSWLTVV.

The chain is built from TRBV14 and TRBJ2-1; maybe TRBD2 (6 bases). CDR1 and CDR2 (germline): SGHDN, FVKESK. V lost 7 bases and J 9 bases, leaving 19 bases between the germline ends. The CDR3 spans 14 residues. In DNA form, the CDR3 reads TGTGCCAGCATTCAAGTCATCCGGGGAGGTGAGCAGTTCTTC. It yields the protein CASIQVIRGGEQFF.

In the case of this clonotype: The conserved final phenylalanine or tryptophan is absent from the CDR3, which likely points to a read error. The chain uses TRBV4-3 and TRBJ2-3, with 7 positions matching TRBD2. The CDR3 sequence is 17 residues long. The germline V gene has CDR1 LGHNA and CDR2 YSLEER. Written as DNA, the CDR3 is TGCGCCAGCAGCCAAGATGGGAGCGGGGCTAGCACAGATCCGCAGTATTCT. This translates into CASSQDGSGASTDPQYS.

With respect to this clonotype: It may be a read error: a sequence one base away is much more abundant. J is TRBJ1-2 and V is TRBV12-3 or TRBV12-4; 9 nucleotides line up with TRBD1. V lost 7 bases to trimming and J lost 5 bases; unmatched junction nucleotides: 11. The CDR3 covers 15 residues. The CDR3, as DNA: TGTGCCAGCAATCCCTCAACAGGGGGCGGGTATGGCTACACCTTC. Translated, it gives CASNPSTGGGYGYTF.

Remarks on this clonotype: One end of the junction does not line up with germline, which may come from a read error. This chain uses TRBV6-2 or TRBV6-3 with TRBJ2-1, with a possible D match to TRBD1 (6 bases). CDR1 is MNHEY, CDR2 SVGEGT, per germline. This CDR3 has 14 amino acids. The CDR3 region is CASSWDKGLNEQLF. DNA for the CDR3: TGTGCCAGCAGTTGGGACAAGGGGCTCAATGAGCAGCTCTTC.